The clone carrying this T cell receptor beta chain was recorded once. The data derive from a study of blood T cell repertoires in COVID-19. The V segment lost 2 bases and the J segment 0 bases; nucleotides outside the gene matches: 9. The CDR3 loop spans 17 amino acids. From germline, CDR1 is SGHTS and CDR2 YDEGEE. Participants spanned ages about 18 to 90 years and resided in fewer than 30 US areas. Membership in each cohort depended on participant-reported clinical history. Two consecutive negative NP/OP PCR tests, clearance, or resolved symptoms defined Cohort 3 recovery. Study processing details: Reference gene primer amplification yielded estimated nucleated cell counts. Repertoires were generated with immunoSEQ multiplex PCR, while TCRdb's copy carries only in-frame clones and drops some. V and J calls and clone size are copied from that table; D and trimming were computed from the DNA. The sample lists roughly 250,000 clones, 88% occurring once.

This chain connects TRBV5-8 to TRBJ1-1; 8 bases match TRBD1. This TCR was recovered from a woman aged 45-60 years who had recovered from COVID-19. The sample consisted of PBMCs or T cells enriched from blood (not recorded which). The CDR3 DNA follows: TGTGCCAGCAGCTTATACAGGGGGGAATTGATGAACACTGAAGCTTTCTTT. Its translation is CASSLYRGELMNTEAFF.